The 30 T cell receptor beta chains below come from one sample, sequenced in a study of shared T cell receptors in the human thymus. Using immunoSEQ multiplex PCR, the repertoire was profiled, and TCRdb retains in-frame clones only, with some absent. In the table there are under 700,000 clones, about 80% of which are singletons. These data are also associated with another study on human thymus T cells.

The sequencing input was thymocytes. The receptors were sampled from a boy less than two years old with a congenital heart defect.

The rearrangement uses TRBV29-1 and TRBJ1-2; the match to TRBD1 covers 8 bases. Germline V gene data show CDR1 as SQVTM and CDR2 as ANQGSEA. Losses at the gene ends were 7 bases for V and 6 bases for J; bases not matched to a gene: 7. CDR3 length: 12 residues. This chain's CDR3 is CSAGQGMDGYTF. DNA for the CDR3: TGCAGCGCTGGACAGGGTATGGATGGCTACACCTTC.

This clone occurred a few times. J is TRBJ2-2 and V is TRBV7-2, with a possible D match to TRBD2 (6 bases). The CDR3 runs to 17 residues. CDR1 is SGHTA and CDR2 is FQGNSA in the germline V gene. V lost 1 base and J 3 bases, leaving 15 bases between the germline ends. For the CDR3, the DNA is TGTGCCAGCAGCTTAGAGGTTGCCAGGGAGGACACCGGGGAGCTGTTTTTT. The encoded protein is CASSLEVAREDTGELFF. Based on the CDR3 plus reference TRBV7-2 and TRBJ2-2, the full variable domain is GAGVSQSPSNKVTEKGKDVELRCDPISGHTALYWYRQSLGQGLEFLIYFQGNSAPDKSGLPSDRFSAERTGGSVSTLTIQRTQQEDSAVYLCASSLEVAREDTGELFFGEGSRLTVL.

This chain uses TRBV27 with TRBJ2-7; 7 bases line up with TRBD1. The CDR3 is 14 amino acids. CDR1 is MNHEY and CDR2 is SMNVEV in the germline V gene (reference sequence). The V segment lost 8 bases and the J segment 3 bases; nucleotides outside the gene matches: 10. The CDR3 DNA is TGTGCCAGCTGGCCTAGGGGGCCCCACTACGAGCAGTACTTC. As protein: CASWPRGPHYEQYF.

This clone was recorded once. The rearrangement uses TRBV29-1 and TRBJ2-5; 11 nucleotides match TRBD1. CDR1 and CDR2 (germline): SQVTM, ANQGSEA. This CDR3 contains 13 residues. Losses at the gene ends were 6 bases for V and 4 bases for J; bases not matched to a gene: 4. The CDR3 nucleotides are TGCAGCGTGTCCGGGACAGGGGGAGAGACCCAGTACTTC. This encodes CSVSGTGGETQYF.

This clone was observed a few times. The chain has TRBV27 and TRBJ2-7; perhaps TRBD2 as D (6 bases). V lost 1 base, J lost 0 bases, and 10 bases lay in between. The CDR3 totals 15 residues. In germline, CDR1 is MNHEY, CDR2 SMNVEV (reference sequence). The CDR3 sequence: CASSLFAGSSYEQYF. The CDR3 DNA reads TGTGCCAGCAGTTTATTCGCGGGATCCTCCTACGAGCAGTACTTC.

The chain uses TRBV9 and TRBJ1-5; 9 bases fit TRBD1. The length of the CDR3 is 17 residues. In germline, CDR1 is SGDLS, CDR2 YYNGEE. The V gene end was trimmed by 4 bases and the J gene end by 9 bases; junction bases not matched to a gene: 17. The CDR3 region is CASSPRPGTGNGGPQHF. The CDR3 nucleotides are TGTGCCAGCAGCCCGCGGCCCGGGACAGGGAACGGAGGGCCCCAGCATTTT.

This clone was detected only a few times. This sequence joins TRBV11-2 and TRBJ1-1; no definite D call. CDR1 is SGHAT, CDR2 FQNNGV, per germline. The CDR3 spans 15 residues. V gave up 5 bases and J gave up 3 bases, with 16 bases separating them. CDR3 DNA sequence: TGTGCCAGCAGCCCCCGCCCTAGTCCAGACACTGAAGCTTTCTTT. Translated: CASSPRPSPDTEAFF.

This clone was seen once. The rearrangement uses TRBV2 and TRBJ2-5, with 12 positions matching TRBD2. The CDR3 covers 17 residues. J gave up 2 bases and V 6 bases, and 10 bases lay outside the gene matches. Germline values: CDR1 SNHLY, CDR2 FYNNEI. CDR3 nucleotide sequence: TGTGCCAGCAGCCGACTAGCGGGAGAAGCCGGACAAGAGACCCAGTACTTC. Translating gives CASSRLAGEAGQETQYF.

This chain uses TRBV11-2 with TRBJ1-2; TRBD1 is a possible D gene (5 bases). Trimming removed 1 base at V and 8 bases at J, with 14 bases between. The CDR3 sequence is 14 residues long. The germline V gene has CDR1 SGHAT and CDR2 FQNNGV. Here the CDR3 reads CASSLVARVGGYTF. CDR3 bases: TGTGCCAGCAGCTTAGTCGCCAGGGTTGGAGGCTACACCTTC.

V and J are TRBV15 and TRBJ2-1, with 9 bases aligning to TRBD1. With V trimmed by 5 bases and J by 7 bases, 15 bases remained unmatched. Germline CDR1 reads LNHNV; CDR2 reads YYDKDF (reference sequence). The CDR3 sequence is 17 residues long. The CDR3 protein is CATSATGFGTGSNEQFF. In DNA, the CDR3 is TGTGCCACCAGCGCAACCGGATTCGGGACAGGGTCTAATGAGCAGTTCTTC.

J is TRBJ2-1 and V is TRBV9; 8 positions agree with TRBD1. This CDR3 has 17 amino acids. Germline V gives CDR1 SGDLS, CDR2 YYNGEE. With 4 bases clipped from V and 0 bases from J, the junction kept 9 bases outside the gene matches. The CDR3 DNA reads TGTGCCAGCAGCACAGGGGGGCAGGGAAGCTCCTACAATGAGCAGTTCTTC. Its protein is CASSTGGQGSSYNEQFF.

The chain couples TRBV6-1 to TRBJ2-1; 9 bases agree with TRBD2. V lost 8 bases to trimming and J lost 6 bases; unmatched junction nucleotides: 11. Germline CDR1 is MNHNS and CDR2 is SASEGT. This CDR3 spans 15 amino acids. The CDR3: CASGSAGGIGNEQFF. The DNA for the CDR3 is TGTGCCAGCGGTTCGGCGGGAGGGATTGGCAATGAGCAGTTCTTC.

The chain uses TRBV9 and TRBJ2-6; possibly TRBD2 for D (5 bases). The CDR3 is 16 amino acids. The germline V gene has CDR1 SGDLS and CDR2 YYNGEE. The ends were cut back, 7 bases at V and 2 bases at J, with 16 bases in the middle. DNA of the CDR3: TGTGCCAGCGAGGGAACGGTAGCCACTGGGGCCAACGTCCTGACTTTC. It yields the protein CASEGTVATGANVLTF.

The chain joins TRBV5-6 to TRBJ2-5, with 10 bases aligning to TRBD1. Germline-derived CDR1 and CDR2 are SGHDT and YYEEEE. The CDR3 is made up of 17 amino acids. The J segment lost 4 bases and the V segment lost 4 bases, leaving 13 bases of the junction unmatched. The chain's CDR3 is CASSPGRDRGHRETQYF. CDR3 sequence (DNA): TGTGCCAGCAGCCCCGGGAGGGACAGGGGCCACCGAGAGACCCAGTACTTC.

V and J are TRBV25-1 and TRBJ2-7, with D possibly being TRBD2 (5 bases). V was shortened by 2 bases and J by 4 bases, with 15 bases between the two germline ends. This CDR3 has 15 amino acids. Germline loops: CDR1 MGHDK, CDR2 SYGVNS. Here the CDR3 DNA reads TGTGCCAGCAGTGAACATTTCGGACGCGGGTACGAGCAGTACTTC. This encodes CASSEHFGRGYEQYF.

The chain combines TRBV27 with TRBJ2-7, with D perhaps TRBD2 (5 bases). From germline, CDR1 is MNHEY and CDR2 SMNVEV (reference sequence). The V and J ends lost 0 bases and 3 bases respectively, with 12 bases between them. The CDR3 runs 15 residues. The DNA of the CDR3 is TGTGCCAGCAGTTTATCATCCGGAGGTTACTACGAGCAGTACTTC. Protein sequence: CASSLSSGGYYEQYF.

The chain is built from TRBV4-3 and TRBJ2-3; 13 bases agree with TRBD2. Per germline, CDR1 LGHNA and CDR2 YSLEER. CDR3 length equals 16 residues. Germline trimming cut 4 bases from V and 3 bases from J; bases unmatched to any gene: 4. Here the CDR3 DNA reads TGCGCCAGCAGCCCAAGGACTAGCGGGAGAACAGATACGCAGTATTTT. Amino acids: CASSPRTSGRTDTQYF.

This clone has more than one count but fewer than ten. This chain links TRBV15 with TRBJ2-5; D might be TRBD1 (6 bases). The J call may be wrong; the DNA end is better matched by TRBJ2-7. The CDR3 extends over 15 amino acids. Per germline, CDR1 LNHNV and CDR2 YYDKDF (reference sequence). The CDR3 DNA sequence: TGTGCCACCAGCAGAGATCTAACAGGGCGGAACGAGCAGTACTTC. Translation: CATSRDLTGRNEQYF.

Comments on this clone: The same CDR3 is also encoded by other DNA sequences in this sample. The V gene is TRBV25-1, the J gene TRBJ1-5, with D perhaps TRBD1 (5 bases). Germline CDR1 and CDR2: MGHDK and SYGVNS. V lost 4 bases, J lost 1 base, and 8 bases lay in between. CDR3 size: 14 residues. In DNA form, the CDR3 reads TGTGCCAGCAGTGCCTCAGGGAGCAATCAGCCCCAGCATTTT. Amino acid sequence: CASSASGSNQPQHF.

This clone occurred once. This sequence joins TRBV14 and TRBJ2-3; 9 positions agree with TRBD2. CDR1 and CDR2 (germline): SGHDN, FVKESK. The CDR3 contains 17 residues. V was pared by 0 bases and J by 4 bases, with 8 bases of the junction left unmatched. The CDR3 sequence: CASSQDRRAGGPDTQYF. The CDR3 coding sequence is TGTGCCAGCAGCCAAGATCGAAGGGCGGGAGGGCCAGATACGCAGTATTTT.

The CDR3 sequence is CSVSIGAGDLSYEQYF. The CDR3 DNA sequence: TGCAGCGTGAGCATTGGCGCGGGAGACCTCTCCTACGAGCAGTACTTC. This chain connects TRBV29-1 to TRBJ2-7; 7 nucleotides match TRBD2. The trim removed 6 bases at V and 0 bases at J, leaving 14 bases unmatched. This CDR3 has 16 amino acids. The germline V gene has CDR1 SQVTM and CDR2 ANQGSEA.

This clone has only one observation. The chain combines TRBV5-4 with TRBJ2-1, with 10 nucleotides matching TRBD2. The germline gives CDR1 SGHNT, CDR2 YYREEE (reference sequence). This CDR3 contains 17 residues. V was pared by 4 bases and J by 7 bases, with 14 bases of the junction left unmatched. The CDR3: CASSPRVSGRPPNEQFF. The CDR3 coding sequence is TGTGCCAGCAGCCCCAGGGTTAGCGGGAGGCCTCCTAATGAGCAGTTCTTC.

The chain combines TRBV5-4 with TRBJ2-1; a weak D match, TRBD2 (7 bases). The CDR3 has 17 residues. V lost 0 bases, J lost 4 bases, and 17 bases lay in between. CDR1 and CDR2 from the germline V gene are SGHNT and YYREEE (reference sequence). The CDR3 nucleotides read TGTGCCAGCAGCTTGGTAGGGGGAGGGGTACAATACAATGAGCAGTTCTTC. This gives the protein CASSLVGGGVQYNEQFF.

V and J are TRBV4-2 and TRBJ1-2, with D maybe TRBD1 (5 bases). This CDR3 is built from 14 residues. Trimming removed 2 bases at V and 6 bases at J, with 13 bases between. Germline lookup yields CDR1 LGHNA and CDR2 YNFKEQ. The CDR3 sequence: CASSQLTRGDGYTF. For the CDR3, the DNA is TGTGCCAGCAGCCAACTCACAAGGGGCGATGGCTACACCTTC.

The chain employs TRBV25-1 and TRBJ1-6; the D is unclear. The germline V gene has CDR1 MGHDK and CDR2 SYGVNS. V lost 8 bases and J 9 bases, leaving 23 bases between the germline ends. The CDR3 length is 16 residues. CDR3 nucleotides: TGTGCCAGCTCCGACCGGCGCGGATGGTGGATTTCACCCCTCCACTTT. The encoded protein is CASSDRRGWWISPLHF.

This clone was observed a handful of times. The chain is built from TRBV4-3 and TRBJ2-4; TRBD2 aligns across 9 bases. The CDR3 consists of 16 residues. Germline loops: CDR1 LGHNA, CDR2 YSLEER. The trim removed 2 bases at V and 5 bases at J, leaving 7 bases unmatched. CDR3 nucleotide sequence: TGCGCCAGCAGCCAATTGCGGGAGGGCCGCGAAAACATTCAGTACTTC. Protein sequence: CASSQLREGRENIQYF.

This clone was seen just once. The chain couples TRBV4-1 to TRBJ2-3; D unclear. CDR1 and CDR2 from the germline V gene are MGHRA and YSYEKL. This CDR3 has 16 residues. Trimming took 1 base from V and 2 from J, leaving 13 bases between them. As DNA, the CDR3 is TGCGCCAGCAGCCAAGCCCGGTTATCTAACACAGATACGCAGTATTTT. Amino acid sequence: CASSQARLSNTDTQYF.

The V and J genes are TRBV19 and TRBJ2-5; D perhaps matches TRBD2 (5 bases). The CDR3 totals 16 residues. Germline V gene data show CDR1 as LNHDA and CDR2 as SQIVND (reference sequence). Trimming took 1 base from V and 5 from J, leaving 17 bases between them. CDR3 sequence reads: CASSIGRTSPGETQYF. As DNA, the CDR3 is TGTGCCAGTAGTATAGGACGGACTTCCCCGGGTGAGACCCAGTACTTC.

This sequence joins TRBV10-3 and TRBJ2-3; D may be TRBD1 (6 bases). This CDR3 has 12 residues. The V end lost 11 bases, the J end lost 14 bases, and 23 bases lay between the germline ends. Germline V CDR1 and CDR2: ENHRY, SYGVKD. The CDR3 nucleotides are TGTGCCGTCATCAGGGGTCCCCCCAGGCGGTATTTT. Translated: CAVIRGPPRRYF.

The chain is built from TRBV29-1 and TRBJ2-3; 11 bases are a match to TRBD2. V was pared by 7 bases and J by 3 bases, with 6 bases of the junction left unmatched. The CDR3 runs 14 residues. CDR1 is SQVTM and CDR2 is ANQGSEA in the germline V gene. The CDR3 sequence: CSATLAGGTDTQYF. In DNA, the CDR3 is TGCAGCGCAACTCTAGCGGGAGGAACAGATACGCAGTATTTT.